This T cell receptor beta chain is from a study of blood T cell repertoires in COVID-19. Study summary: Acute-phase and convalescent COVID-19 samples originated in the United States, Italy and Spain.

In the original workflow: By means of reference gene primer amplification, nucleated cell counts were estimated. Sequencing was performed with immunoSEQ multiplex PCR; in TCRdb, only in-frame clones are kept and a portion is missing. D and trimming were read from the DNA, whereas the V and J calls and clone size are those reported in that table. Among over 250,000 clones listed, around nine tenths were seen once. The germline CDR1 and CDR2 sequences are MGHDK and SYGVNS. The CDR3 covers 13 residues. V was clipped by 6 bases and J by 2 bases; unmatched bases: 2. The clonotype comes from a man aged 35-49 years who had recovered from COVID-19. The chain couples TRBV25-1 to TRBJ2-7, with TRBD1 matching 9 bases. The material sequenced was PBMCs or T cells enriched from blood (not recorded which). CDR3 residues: CASRRTGAYEQYF. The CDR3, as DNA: TGTGCCAGCAGGAGGACAGGGGCCTACGAGCAGTACTTC.